This T cell receptor beta chain was identified in a study of cytomegalovirus exposure and HLA in healthy donors. The PCR made use of 60 Vbeta and 13 Jbeta primers. Only in-frame clones appear in the TCRdb table, and some are missing; sequencing was by immunoSEQ multiplex PCR. This listing includes 68,000 or so clones. The ends were cut back, 7 bases at V and 1 base at J, with 13 bases in the middle. This CDR3 has 14 amino acids. The germline V gene encodes CDR1 MNHNY and CDR2 SVGAGI (reference sequence). The sequence derives from a boy younger than 18 in good health and CMV-seronegative. The rearrangement uses TRBV6-6 and TRBJ1-1; D is ambiguous. Material for sequencing was PBMCs. CDR3: CASTKMEENTEAFF. The CDR3 nucleotides read TGTGCCAGCACCAAAATGGAGGAGAACACTGAAGCTTTCTTT.